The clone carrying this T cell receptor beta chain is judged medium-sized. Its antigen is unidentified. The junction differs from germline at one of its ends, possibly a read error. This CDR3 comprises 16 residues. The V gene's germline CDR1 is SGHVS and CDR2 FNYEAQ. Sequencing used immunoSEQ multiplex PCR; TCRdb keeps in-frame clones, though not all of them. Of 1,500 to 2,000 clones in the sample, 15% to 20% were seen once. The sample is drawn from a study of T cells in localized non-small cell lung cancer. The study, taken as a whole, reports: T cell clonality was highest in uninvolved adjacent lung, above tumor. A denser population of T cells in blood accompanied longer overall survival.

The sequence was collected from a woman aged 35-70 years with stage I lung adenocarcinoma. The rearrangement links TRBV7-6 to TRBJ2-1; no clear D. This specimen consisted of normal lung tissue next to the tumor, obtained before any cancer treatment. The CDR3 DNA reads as TGTGCTAGCAGCTTAGGGTCCCCGAGCTCCTACAATGAGCAGTTCTTC. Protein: CASSLGSPSSYNEQFF.